This entry features one TCR beta chain sequence. This sample was taken from a study of TIL therapy for anti-PD-1-resistant metastatic lung cancer. Sequencing used immunoSEQ v3. Only in-frame clones appear in the TCRdb table, and some are missing; sequencing was by immunoSEQ multiplex PCR. The sample has about 50,000 clones, roughly 85% seen once; the top ten hold around 4.8%. Specified time point: pre-treatment sample, taken before nivolumab and TIL therapy. The CDR3 totals 11 residues. Looked up from germline, CDR1 is SGHAT and CDR2 is FQNNGV. V dropped 5 bases and J dropped 8 bases, with 7 bases sitting between them.

The clonotype comes from a woman aged 30 to 85 with non-small cell lung cancer. Sample: blood, taken at baseline. The chain has TRBV11-2 and TRBJ2-1, with D uncertain. The CDR3 DNA reads as TGTGCCAGCAGCGCTATTCATGAGCAGTTCTTC. It encodes CASSAIHEQFF.